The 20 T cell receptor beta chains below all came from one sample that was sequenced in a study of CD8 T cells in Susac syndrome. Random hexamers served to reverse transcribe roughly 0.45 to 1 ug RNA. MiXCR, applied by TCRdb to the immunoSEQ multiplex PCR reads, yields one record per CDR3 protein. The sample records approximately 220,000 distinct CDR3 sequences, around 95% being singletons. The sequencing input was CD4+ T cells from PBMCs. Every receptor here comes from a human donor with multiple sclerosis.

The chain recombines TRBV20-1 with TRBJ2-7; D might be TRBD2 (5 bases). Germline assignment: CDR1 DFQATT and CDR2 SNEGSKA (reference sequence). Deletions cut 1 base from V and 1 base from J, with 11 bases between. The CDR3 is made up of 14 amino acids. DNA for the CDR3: TGCAGTGCTAGAGTCCCCTCGGGGTCCTACGAGCAGTACTTC. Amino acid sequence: CSARVPSGSYEQYF.

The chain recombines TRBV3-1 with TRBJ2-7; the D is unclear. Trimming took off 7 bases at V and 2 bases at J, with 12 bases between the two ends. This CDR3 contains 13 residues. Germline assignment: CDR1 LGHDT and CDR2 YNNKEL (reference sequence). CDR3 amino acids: CASNLKGTYEQYF. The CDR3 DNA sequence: TGTGCCAGCAACCTTAAAGGAACCTACGAGCAGTACTTC.

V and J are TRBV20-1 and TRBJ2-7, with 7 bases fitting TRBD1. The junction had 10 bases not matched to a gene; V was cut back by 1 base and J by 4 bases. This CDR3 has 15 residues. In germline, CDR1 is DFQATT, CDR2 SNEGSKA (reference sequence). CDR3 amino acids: CSARVWDSPNYEQYF. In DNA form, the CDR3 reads TGCAGTGCTAGAGTGTGGGACAGCCCTAATTACGAGCAGTACTTC.

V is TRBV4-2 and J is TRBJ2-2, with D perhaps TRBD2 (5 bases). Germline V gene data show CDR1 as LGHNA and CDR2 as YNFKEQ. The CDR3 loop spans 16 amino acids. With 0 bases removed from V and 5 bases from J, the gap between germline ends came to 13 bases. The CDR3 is CASSQDPGAETGELFF. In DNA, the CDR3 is TGTGCCAGCAGCCAAGACCCAGGAGCGGAGACCGGGGAGCTGTTTTTT.

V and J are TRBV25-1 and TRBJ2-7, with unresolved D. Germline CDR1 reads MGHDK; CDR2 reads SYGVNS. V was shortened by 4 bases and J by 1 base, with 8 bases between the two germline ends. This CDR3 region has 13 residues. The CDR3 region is CASSVPSSYEQYF. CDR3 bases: TGTGCCAGCAGTGTCCCCAGTTCCTACGAGCAGTACTTC.

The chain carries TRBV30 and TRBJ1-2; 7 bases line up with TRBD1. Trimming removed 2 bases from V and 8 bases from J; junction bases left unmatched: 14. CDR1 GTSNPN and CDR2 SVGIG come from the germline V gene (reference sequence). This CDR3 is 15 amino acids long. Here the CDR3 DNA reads TGTGCCTGGAGTCCTAATTCCGGGACAGTCGGCGGCTACACCTTC. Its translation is CAWSPNSGTVGGYTF.

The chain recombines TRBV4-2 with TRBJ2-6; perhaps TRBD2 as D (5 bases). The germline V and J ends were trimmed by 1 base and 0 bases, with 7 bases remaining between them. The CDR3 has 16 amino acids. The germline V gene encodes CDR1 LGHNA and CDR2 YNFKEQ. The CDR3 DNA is TGTGCCAGCAGCCAAGGGAGGAACTCTGGGGCCAACGTCCTGACTTTC. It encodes CASSQGRNSGANVLTF.

CDR3 bases: TGTGCCAGCAGCCAATCCCAGGGAGCTAACTATGGCTACACCTTC. This gives the protein CASSQSQGANYGYTF. The rearrangement links TRBV3-1 to TRBJ1-2, with D perhaps matching TRBD1 (5 bases). Looked up from germline, CDR1 is LGHDT and CDR2 is YNNKEL (reference sequence). The ends were cut back, 2 bases at V and 0 bases at J, with 10 bases in the middle. There are 15 residues in the CDR3.

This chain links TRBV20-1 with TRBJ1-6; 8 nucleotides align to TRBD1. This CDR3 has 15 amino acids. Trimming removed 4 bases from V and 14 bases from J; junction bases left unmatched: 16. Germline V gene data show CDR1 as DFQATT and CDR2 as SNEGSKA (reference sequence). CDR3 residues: CSAKSAGQGSKALHF. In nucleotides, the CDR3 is TGCAGTGCTAAATCGGCCGGACAGGGCTCGAAGGCCCTCCACTTT.

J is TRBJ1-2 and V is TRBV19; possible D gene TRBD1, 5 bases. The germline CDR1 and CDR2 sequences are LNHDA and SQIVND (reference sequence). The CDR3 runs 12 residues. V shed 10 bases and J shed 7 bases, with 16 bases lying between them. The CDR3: CATDTGLSGYTF. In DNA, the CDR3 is TGTGCCACCGACACAGGTTTGAGTGGCTACACCTTC. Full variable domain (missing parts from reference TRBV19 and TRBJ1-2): DGGITQSPKYLFRKEGQNVTLSCEQNLNHDAMYWYRQDPGQGLRLIYYSQIVNDFQKGDIAEGYSVSREKKESFPLTVTSAQKNPTAFYLCATDTGLSGYTFGSGTRLTVV.

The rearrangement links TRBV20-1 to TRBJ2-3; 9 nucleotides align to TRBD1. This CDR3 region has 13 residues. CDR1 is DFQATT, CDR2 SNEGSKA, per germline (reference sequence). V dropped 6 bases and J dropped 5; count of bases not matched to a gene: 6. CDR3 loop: CSAQDRGGDTQYF. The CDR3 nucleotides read TGCAGTGCCCAGGACAGGGGAGGAGATACGCAGTATTTT.

Here the CDR3 DNA reads TGCAGCGTTGGAACTAGCGGGGTGGATACGCAGTATTTT. It is translated as CSVGTSGVDTQYF. The chain uses TRBV29-1 and TRBJ2-3; 10 bases line up with TRBD2. Trimming took 4 bases from V and 6 from J; bases not matched to a gene: 4. This CDR3 spans 13 amino acids. The germline gives CDR1 SQVTM, CDR2 ANQGSEA.

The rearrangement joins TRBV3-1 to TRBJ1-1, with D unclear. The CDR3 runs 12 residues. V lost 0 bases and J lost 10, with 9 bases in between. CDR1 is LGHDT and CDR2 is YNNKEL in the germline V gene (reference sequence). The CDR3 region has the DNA TGTGCCAGCAGCCAAGAAGGACGGCGAGCTTTCTTT. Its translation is CASSQEGRRAFF.

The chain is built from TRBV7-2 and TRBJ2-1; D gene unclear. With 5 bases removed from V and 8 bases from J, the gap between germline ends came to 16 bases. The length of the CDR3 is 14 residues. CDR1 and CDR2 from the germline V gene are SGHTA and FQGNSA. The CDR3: CASSPGSGWDEQFF. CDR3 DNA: TGTGCCAGCAGCCCCGGATCAGGTTGGGATGAGCAGTTCTTC.

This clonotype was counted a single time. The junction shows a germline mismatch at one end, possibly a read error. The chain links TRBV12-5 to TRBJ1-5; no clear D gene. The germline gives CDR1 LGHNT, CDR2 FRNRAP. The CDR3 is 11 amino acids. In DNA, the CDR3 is TGTGCTAGTGGCGACGGAGGACCTTCGAATTTT. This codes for CASGDGGPSNF. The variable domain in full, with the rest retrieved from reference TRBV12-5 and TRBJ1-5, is DARVTQTPRHKVTEMGQEVTMRCQPILGHNTVFWYRQTMMQGLELLAYFRNRAPLDDSGMPKDRFSAEMPDATLATLKIQPSEPRDSAVYFCASGDGGPSNFGDGTRLSIL.

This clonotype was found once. DNA of the CDR3: TGTGCCTCCGGGAGGGTGCCGTATGGCTACACCTTC. Its translation is CASGRVPYGYTF. The chain recombines TRBV30 with TRBJ1-2; D is uncertain. The CDR3 sequence is 12 residues long. Germline CDR1 and CDR2: GTSNPN and SVGIG (reference sequence). The ends were cut back, 7 bases at V and 5 bases at J, with 14 bases in the middle.

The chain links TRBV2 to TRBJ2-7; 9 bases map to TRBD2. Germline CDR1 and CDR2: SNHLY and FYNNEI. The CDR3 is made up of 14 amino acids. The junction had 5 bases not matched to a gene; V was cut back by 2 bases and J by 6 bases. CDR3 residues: CASSECLAGCEQYF. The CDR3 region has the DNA TGTGCCAGCAGTGAATGTCTAGCGGGGTGCGAGCAGTACTTC.

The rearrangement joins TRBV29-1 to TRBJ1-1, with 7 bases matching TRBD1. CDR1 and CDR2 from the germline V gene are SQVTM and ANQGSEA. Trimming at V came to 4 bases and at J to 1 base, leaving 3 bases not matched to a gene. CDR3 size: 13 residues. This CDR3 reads CSVGGQSNTEAFF. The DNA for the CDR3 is TGCAGCGTTGGGGGACAGTCGAACACTGAAGCTTTCTTT.

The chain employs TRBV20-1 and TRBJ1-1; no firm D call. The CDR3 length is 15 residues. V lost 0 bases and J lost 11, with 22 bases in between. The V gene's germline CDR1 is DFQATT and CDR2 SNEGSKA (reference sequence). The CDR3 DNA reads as TGCAGTGCTAGAGATCGTTCTGCGGGAAGCCGTGGGGCTTTCTTT. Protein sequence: CSARDRSAGSRGAFF.

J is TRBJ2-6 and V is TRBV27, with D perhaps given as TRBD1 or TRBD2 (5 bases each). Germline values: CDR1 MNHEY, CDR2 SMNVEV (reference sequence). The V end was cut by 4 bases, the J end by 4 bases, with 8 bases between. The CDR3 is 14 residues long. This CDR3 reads CASSSGPGANVLTF. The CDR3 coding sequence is TGTGCCAGCAGTTCGGGGCCAGGGGCCAACGTCCTGACTTTC.